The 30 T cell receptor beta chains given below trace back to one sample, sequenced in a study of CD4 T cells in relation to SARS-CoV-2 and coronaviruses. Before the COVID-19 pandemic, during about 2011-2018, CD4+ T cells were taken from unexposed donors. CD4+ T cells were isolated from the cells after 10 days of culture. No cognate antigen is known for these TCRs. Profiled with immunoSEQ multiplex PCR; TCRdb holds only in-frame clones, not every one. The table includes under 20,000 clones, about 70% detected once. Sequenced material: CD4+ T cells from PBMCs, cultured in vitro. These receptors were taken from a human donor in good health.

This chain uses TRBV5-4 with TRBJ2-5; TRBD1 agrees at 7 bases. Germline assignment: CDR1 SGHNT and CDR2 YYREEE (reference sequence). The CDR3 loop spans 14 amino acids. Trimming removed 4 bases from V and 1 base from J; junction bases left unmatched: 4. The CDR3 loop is CASSRDSSQETQYF. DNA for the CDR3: TGTGCCAGCAGCCGGGACAGCTCCCAAGAGACCCAGTACTTC. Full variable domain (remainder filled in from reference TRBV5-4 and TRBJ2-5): ETGVTQSPTHLIKTRGQQVTLRCSSQSGHNTVSWYQQALGQGPQFIFQYYREEENGRGNFPPRFSGLQFPNYSSELNVNALELDDSALYLCASSRDSSQETQYFGPGTRLLVL.

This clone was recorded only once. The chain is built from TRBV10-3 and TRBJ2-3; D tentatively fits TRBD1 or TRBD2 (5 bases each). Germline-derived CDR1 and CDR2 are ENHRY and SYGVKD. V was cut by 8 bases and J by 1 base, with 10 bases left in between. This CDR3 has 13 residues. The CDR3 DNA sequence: TGTGCCATCGAGGGGAGCGGCACAGATACGCAGTATTTT. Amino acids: CAIEGSGTDTQYF.

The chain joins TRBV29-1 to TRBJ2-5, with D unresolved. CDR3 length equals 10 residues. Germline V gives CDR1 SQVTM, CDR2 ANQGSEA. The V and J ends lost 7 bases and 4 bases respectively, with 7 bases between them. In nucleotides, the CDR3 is TGCAGCGGAAGGGCAGAGACCCAGTACTTC. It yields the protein CSGRAETQYF.

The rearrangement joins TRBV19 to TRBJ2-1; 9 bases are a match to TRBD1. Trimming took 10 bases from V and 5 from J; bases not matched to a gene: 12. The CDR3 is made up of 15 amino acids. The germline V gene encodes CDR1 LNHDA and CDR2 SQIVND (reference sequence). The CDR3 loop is CATTKGTGWNNEQFF. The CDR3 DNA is TGTGCCACGACTAAAGGGACAGGGTGGAACAATGAGCAGTTCTTC.

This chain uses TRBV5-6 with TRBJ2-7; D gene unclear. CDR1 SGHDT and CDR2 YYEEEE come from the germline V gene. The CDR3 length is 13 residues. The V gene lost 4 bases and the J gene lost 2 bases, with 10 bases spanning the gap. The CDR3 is CASSTTMAYEQYF. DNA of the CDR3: TGTGCCAGCAGCACCACTATGGCCTACGAGCAGTACTTC.

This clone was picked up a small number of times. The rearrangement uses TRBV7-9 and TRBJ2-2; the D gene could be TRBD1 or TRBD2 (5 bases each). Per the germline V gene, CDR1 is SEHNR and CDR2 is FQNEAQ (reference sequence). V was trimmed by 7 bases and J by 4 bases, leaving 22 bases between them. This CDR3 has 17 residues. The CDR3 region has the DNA TGTGCCAGCAAACTACCCGACACGGGGCACAGCACCGGGGAGCTGTTTTTT. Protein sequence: CASKLPDTGHSTGELFF.

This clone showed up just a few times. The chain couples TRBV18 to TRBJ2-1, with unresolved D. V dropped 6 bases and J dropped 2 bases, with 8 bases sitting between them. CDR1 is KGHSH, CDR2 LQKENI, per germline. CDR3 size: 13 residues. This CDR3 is CASSVAAYNEQFF. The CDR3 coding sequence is TGTGCCAGCTCCGTTGCGGCCTACAATGAGCAGTTCTTC. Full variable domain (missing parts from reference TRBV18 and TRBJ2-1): NAGVMQNPRHLVRRRGQEARLRCSPMKGHSHVYWYRQLPEEGLKFMVYLQKENIIDESGMPKERFSAEFPKEGPSILRIQQVVRGDSAAYFCASSVAAYNEQFFGPGTRLTVL.

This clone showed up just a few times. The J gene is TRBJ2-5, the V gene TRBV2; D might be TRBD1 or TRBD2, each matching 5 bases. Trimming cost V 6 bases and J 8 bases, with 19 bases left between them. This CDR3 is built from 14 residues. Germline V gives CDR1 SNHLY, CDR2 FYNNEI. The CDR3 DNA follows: TGTGCCAGCAGGAAAGGGACGGCTTCAAGAACCCAGTACTTC. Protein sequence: CASRKGTASRTQYF.

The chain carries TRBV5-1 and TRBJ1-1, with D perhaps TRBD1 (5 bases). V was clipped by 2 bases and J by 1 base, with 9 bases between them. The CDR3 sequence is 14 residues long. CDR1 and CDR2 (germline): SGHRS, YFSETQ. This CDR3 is CASSLIGANTEAFF. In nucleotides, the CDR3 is TGCGCCAGCAGCTTAATTGGGGCGAACACTGAAGCTTTCTTT.

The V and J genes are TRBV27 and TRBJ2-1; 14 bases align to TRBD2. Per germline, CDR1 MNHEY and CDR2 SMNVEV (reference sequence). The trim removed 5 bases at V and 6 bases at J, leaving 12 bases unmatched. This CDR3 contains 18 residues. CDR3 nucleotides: TGTGCCAGCAGTATTCGGGGACTAGCGGGAGTAAGGAGCAATGAGCAGTTCTTC. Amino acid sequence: CASSIRGLAGVRSNEQFF.

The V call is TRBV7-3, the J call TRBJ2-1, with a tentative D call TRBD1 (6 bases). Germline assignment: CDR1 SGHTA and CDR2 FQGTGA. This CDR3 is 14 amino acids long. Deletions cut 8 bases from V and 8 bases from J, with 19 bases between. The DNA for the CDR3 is TGTGCCAGCGGCCAGGGGCGGGTTGGGTATGAGCAGTTCTTC. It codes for CASGQGRVGYEQFF.

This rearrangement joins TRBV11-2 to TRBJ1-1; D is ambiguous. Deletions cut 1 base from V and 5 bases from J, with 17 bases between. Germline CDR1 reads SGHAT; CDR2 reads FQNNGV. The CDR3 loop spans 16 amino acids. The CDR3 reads CASSLGPRTIKTEAFF. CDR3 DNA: TGTGCCAGCAGCTTAGGCCCCCGGACGATCAAGACTGAAGCTTTCTTT.

The CDR3 here is CASSRAGTRGTNEKLFF. In DNA form, the CDR3 reads TGCGCCAGCAGCCGAGCGGGAACGAGGGGAACTAATGAAAAACTGTTTTTT. This chain uses TRBV5-1 with TRBJ1-4, with TRBD1 as a possible D gene (5 bases). Trimming pared 4 bases from V and 1 base from J, leaving 17 bases between. This CDR3 has 17 amino acids. Germline-derived CDR1 and CDR2 are SGHRS and YFSETQ. Drawing the rest from reference TRBV5-1 and TRBJ1-4, the complete variable domain is KAGVTQTPRYLIKTRGQQVTLSCSPISGHRSVSWYQQTPGQGLQFLFEYFSETQRNKGNFPGRFSGRQFSNSRSEMNVSTLELGDSALYLCASSRAGTRGTNEKLFFGSGTQLSVL.

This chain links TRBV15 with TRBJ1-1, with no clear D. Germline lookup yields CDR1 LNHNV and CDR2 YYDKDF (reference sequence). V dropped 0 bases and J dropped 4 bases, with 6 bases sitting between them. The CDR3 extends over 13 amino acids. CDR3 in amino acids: CATSRDGLTEAFF. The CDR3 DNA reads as TGTGCCACCAGCAGAGATGGACTCACTGAAGCTTTCTTT.

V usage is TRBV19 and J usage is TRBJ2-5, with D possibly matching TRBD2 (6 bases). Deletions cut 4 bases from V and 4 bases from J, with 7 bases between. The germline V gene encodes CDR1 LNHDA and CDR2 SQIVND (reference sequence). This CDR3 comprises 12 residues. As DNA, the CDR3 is TGTGCCAGTAGTACCGGGGGAGAGACCCAGTACTTC. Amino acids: CASSTGGETQYF.

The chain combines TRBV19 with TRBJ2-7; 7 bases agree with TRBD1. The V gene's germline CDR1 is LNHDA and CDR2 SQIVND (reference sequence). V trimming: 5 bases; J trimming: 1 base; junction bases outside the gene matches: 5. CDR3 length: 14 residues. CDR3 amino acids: CASSSYRGSYEQYF. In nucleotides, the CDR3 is TGTGCCAGTAGTTCTTACAGGGGATCCTACGAGCAGTACTTC.

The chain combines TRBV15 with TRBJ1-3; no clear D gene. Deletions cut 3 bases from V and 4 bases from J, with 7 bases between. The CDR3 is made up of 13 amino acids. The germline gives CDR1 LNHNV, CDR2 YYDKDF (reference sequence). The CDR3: CATSRSSGNTIYF. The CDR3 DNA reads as TGTGCCACCAGCAGGAGTTCGGGAAACACCATATATTTT.

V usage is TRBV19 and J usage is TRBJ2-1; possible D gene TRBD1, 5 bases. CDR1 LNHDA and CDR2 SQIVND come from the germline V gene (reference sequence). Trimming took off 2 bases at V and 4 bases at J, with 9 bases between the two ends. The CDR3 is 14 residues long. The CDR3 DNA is TGTGCCAGTAGTATAAACCACAGGTACAATGAGCAGTTCTTC. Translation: CASSINHRYNEQFF.

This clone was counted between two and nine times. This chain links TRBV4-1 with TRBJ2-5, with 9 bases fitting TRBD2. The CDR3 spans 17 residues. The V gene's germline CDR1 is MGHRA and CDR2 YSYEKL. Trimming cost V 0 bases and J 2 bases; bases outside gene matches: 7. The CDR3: CASSQDGLAGWQETQYF. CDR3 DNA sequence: TGCGCCAGCAGCCAAGATGGCCTAGCGGGATGGCAAGAGACCCAGTACTTC.

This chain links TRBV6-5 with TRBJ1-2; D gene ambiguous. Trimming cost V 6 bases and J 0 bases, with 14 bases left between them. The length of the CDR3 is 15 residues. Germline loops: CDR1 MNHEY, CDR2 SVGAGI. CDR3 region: CASSQRRTANYGYTF. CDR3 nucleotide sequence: TGTGCCAGCAGCCAACGACGGACGGCTAACTATGGCTACACCTTC.

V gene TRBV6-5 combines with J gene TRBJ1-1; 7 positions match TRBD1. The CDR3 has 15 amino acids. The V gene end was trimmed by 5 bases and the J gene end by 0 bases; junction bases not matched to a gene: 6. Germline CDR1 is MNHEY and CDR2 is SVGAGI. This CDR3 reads CASSTSGQLNTEAFF. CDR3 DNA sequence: TGTGCCAGCAGTACCTCGGGACAGCTGAACACTGAAGCTTTCTTT.

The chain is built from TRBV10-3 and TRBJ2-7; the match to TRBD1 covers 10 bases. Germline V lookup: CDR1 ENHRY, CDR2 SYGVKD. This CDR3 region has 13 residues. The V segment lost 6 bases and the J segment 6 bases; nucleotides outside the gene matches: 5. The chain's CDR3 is CAISRQGASEQYF. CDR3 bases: TGTGCCATCAGCCGACAGGGGGCTAGCGAGCAGTACTTC.

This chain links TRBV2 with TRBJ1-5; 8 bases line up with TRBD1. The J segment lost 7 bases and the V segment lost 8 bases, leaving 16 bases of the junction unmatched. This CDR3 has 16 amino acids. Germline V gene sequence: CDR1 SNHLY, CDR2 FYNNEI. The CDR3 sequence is CASASLGQGTGQPQHF. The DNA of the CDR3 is TGTGCCAGCGCATCACTAGGACAGGGAACGGGGCAGCCCCAGCATTTT.

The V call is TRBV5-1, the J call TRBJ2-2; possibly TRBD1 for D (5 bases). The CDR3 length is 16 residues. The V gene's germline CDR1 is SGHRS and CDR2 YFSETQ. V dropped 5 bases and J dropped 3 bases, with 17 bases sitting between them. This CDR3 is CASSPDNSQDTGELFF. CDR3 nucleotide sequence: TGCGCCAGCAGTCCGGACAACAGCCAGGACACCGGGGAGCTGTTTTTT.

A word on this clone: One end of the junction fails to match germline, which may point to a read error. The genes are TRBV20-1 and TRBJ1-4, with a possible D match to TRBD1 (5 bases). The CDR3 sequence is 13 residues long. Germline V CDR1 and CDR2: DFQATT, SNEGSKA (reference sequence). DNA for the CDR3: TGCAGTGCTAGTAGAGGGGTCGGGCGTGCTCCTAATTTT. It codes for CSASRGVGRAPNF.

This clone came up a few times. CDR3 DNA: TGTGCCAGCAGTAATAGCGGGGCGAGCTCCTACGAGCAGTACTTC. It specifies CASSNSGASSYEQYF. The chain is built from TRBV6-5 and TRBJ2-7; 8 bases map to TRBD2. Per germline, CDR1 MNHEY and CDR2 SVGAGI. This CDR3 is built from 15 residues. The V segment lost 5 bases and the J segment 0 bases; nucleotides outside the gene matches: 6.

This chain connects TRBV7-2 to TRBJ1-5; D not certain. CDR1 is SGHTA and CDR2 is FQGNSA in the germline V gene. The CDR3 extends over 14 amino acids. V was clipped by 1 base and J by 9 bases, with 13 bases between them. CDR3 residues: CASSLVGTPGPQHF. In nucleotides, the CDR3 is TGTGCCAGCAGCTTAGTGGGTACTCCCGGGCCCCAGCATTTT.

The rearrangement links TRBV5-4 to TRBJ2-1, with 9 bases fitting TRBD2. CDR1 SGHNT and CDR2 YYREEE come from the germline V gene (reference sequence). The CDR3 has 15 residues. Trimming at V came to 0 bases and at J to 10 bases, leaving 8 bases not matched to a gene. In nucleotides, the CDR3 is TGTGCCAGCAGCTTGGGGGGGGGACTAGCAGGCGAGCAGTTCTTC. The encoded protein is CASSLGGGLAGEQFF.

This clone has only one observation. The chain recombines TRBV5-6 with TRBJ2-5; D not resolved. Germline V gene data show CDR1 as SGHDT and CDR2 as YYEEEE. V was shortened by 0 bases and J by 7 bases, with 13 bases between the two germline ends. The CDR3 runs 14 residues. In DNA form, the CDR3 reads TGTGCCAGCAGCTTGGAAATCCCAGCTAGGACCCAGTACTTC. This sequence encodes CASSLEIPARTQYF.

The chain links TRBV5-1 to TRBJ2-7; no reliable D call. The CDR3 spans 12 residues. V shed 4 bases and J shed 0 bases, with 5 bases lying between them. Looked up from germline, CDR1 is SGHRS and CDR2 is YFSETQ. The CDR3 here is CASSHDSYEQYF. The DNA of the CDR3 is TGCGCCAGCAGCCACGACTCCTACGAGCAGTACTTC.